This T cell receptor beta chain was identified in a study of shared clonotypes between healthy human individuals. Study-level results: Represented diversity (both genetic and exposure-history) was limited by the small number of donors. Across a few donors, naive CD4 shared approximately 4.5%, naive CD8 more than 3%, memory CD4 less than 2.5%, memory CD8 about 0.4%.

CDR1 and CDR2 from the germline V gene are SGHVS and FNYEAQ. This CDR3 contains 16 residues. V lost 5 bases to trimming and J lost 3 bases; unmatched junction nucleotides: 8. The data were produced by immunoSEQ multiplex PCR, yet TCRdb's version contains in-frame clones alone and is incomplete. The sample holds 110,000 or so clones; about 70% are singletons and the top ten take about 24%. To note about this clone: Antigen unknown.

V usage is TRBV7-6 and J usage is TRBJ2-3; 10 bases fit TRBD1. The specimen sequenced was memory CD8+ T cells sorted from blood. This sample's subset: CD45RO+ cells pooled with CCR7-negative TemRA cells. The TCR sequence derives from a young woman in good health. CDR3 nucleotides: TGTGCCAGCAGCCCAGCCCGGACAGGGGGAACAGATACGCAGTATTTT. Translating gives CASSPARTGGTDTQYF. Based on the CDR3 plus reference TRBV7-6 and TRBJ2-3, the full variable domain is GAGVSQSPRYKVTKRGQDVALRCDPISGHVSLYWYRQALGQGPEFLTYFNYEAQQDKSGLPNDRFSAERPEGSISTLTIQRTEQRDSAMYRCASSPARTGGTDTQYFGPGTRLTVL.